This T cell receptor (beta chain) was documented in a study of graft-versus-host responses after intestinal transplantation. Whole-study context: For approximately 3 years after anti-thymocyte globulin induction, all recipients took tacrolimus and steroids.

Measured with immunoSEQ multiplex PCR; TCRdb has only the in-frame clones, and not every one. In the table there are 40,000 or so clones, around four fifths of which are singletons. Per the germline V gene, CDR1 is MDHEN and CDR2 is SYDVKM. Losses at the gene ends were 7 bases for V and 1 base for J; bases not matched to a gene: 9. The CDR3 consists of 15 residues. This clone was observed a handful of times. The antigen is undetermined. Study conclusions and caveats: Researchers found GvH clones in recipient marrow, and some showed up first in ileum or blood. Levels of circulating GvH clones at their peak were associated with early post-transplant HvG declines.

The chain uses TRBV28 and TRBJ1-1, with TRBD1 identical over 7 bases. The sequence came from a human patient who received an intestinal transplant, so some T cells may come from the graft donor. This sample comprised PBMCs, obtained more than 950 days after transplant. CDR3 loop: CASIPPQGQNTEAFF. As DNA, the CDR3 is TGTGCCAGCATCCCCCCACAGGGGCAGAACACTGAAGCTTTCTTT.